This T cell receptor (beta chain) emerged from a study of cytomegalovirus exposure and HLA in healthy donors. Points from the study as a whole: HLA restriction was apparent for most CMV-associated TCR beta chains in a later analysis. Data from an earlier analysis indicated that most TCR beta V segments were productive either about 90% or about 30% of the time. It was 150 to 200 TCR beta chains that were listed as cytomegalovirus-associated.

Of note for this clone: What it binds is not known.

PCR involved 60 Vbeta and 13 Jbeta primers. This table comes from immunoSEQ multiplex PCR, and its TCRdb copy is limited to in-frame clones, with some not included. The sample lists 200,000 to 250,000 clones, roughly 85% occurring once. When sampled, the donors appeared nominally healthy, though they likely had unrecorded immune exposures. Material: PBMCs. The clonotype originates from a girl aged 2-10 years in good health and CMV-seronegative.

In nucleotides, the CDR3 is TGTGCCAGCAGATCACAGGGGTTCACCGGGGAGCTGTTTTTT. Translation gives CASRSQGFTGELFF. The J gene is TRBJ2-2, the V gene TRBV27, with 7 bases matching TRBD1. Trimming took 6 bases from V and 4 from J; bases not matched to a gene: 5. This CDR3 is 14 amino acids long. Germline CDR1 is MNHEY and CDR2 is SMNVEV (reference sequence).